This T cell receptor (beta chain) was found in a study of cytomegalovirus exposure and HLA in healthy donors. Study-level results: A later analysis by the authors found several of the most significant clusters apparently linked to common viral pathogens.

This clone is a singleton in its sample. The antigen remains unidentified. PCR involved 60 Vbeta and 13 Jbeta primers. TCRdb keeps only in-frame clones here, not all; method: immunoSEQ multiplex PCR. This sample yields about 140,000 clones, of which 75% to 85% are seen a single time; roughly 2.4% belongs to the top ten. Germline V gene data show CDR1 as MRHNA and CDR2 as SNTAGT. J gave up 10 bases and V 0 bases, and 0 bases lay outside the gene matches. This CDR3 has 14 residues. V is TRBV6-4 and J is TRBJ1-6; 10 positions match TRBD1. The clonotype originates from a woman aged 18-30 years in good health and CMV-seropositive. Specimen: PBMCs. The CDR3 here is CASSDSTGGSPLHF. The CDR3 bases are TGTGCCAGCAGTGACTCGACAGGGGGCTCACCCCTCCACTTT.